Here is one T cell receptor beta chain with its context. The data were obtained in a study of technical replicates of blood from a handful of donors. TCRdb keeps only in-frame clones here, not all; method: immunoSEQ multiplex PCR. The data show 75,000 or so clones, roughly 94% seen once. The CDR3 covers 15 residues. Germline values: CDR1 MDHEN, CDR2 SYDVKM. V lost 6 bases and J 3 bases, leaving 15 bases between the germline ends. The clonotype comes from a human donor in good health. Sequenced material: T cells isolated from PBMCs. This sequence joins TRBV28 and TRBJ1-3, with TRBD1 as a possible D gene (6 bases). CDR3: CASRYLRGFGNTIYF. The CDR3 nucleotides read TGTGCCAGCAGGTACCTCAGGGGATTTGGAAACACCATATATTTT.